Described below is a single T cell receptor beta chain sequence and its context. A few counts support this clonotype. The target of this receptor is not known. A read error may produce the germline difference seen at one junction end. The approximately 41 donors, aged 6 to 90 years, were systemically healthy Caucasian individuals from Russia. Roughly 11 milliliters of peripheral blood were drawn from each donor into EDTA-treated Vacutainer tubes. Ficoll-Paque density-gradient centrifugation was used to isolate PBMCs, with at least 6.5 million per sample. Total RNA, at least 5 micrograms per sample, was extracted from PBMCs with Trizol reagent. The percentages of naive CD45RAhigh/CD27high T cells were determined by flow cytometry on a PBMC aliquot from every donor. Library construction relied on 5' RACE. TCRdb names Illumina HiSeq 2500 as the instrument used. A second PCR of roughly 6 to 11 cycles was run with a J-beta primer mix and a sample-barcoded 5' primer. Each TCR beta cDNA molecule received a unique molecular identifier from a template-switch 5' adaptor carrying 12 random nucleotides. At least 3 million CDR3-containing paired-end reads were obtained from each sample. All of the RNA was converted into first-strand cDNA using the Mint cDNA synthesis kit, with a TRBC-specific oligonucleotide serving as the primer. All cDNA was treated with uracil-DNA glycosylase and then went through a first 18-cycle PCR with the universal primers M1SS and BC2_uni_R. The source study handled its data this way. Each sample was normalized by randomly selecting 1 million high-quality reads, each carrying a distinct molecular identifier. Reads with shared molecular identifiers were discarded instead of being binned into consensus sequences. CDR3 identification, clonotype clustering and error correction used MiTCR with a Q25 quality threshold and the strictest error-elimination algorithm. Lower-bound total TCR beta diversity was estimated with a nonparametric unseen species model using Euler transformation. In TCRdb, the public reads were trimmed at Q25 with fastp and aligned with MiXCR, with productive beta chains retained. One record per CDR3 amino acid sequence lists the most common genes and DNA. These V and J calls derive from TCRdb rather than the authors' analysis. The sample yields roughly 1.7 million distinct CDR3 sequences; approximately 32% were counted once. The ten largest clones represent around 10% of the sample.

This sample was taken from a study of blood T cells in healthy people across ages (dated by TCRdb to between 2015 and 2016). Some background on the complete study: In model experiments, template switching captured about one uniquely barcoded TCR beta cDNA molecule for every two T cells. Age-related changes in TCR beta repertoire diversity were measured in the study by deep sequencing normalized with unique cDNA molecular identifiers. Four age groups were formed from the donors: young (average about 17 years), middle-aged (approximately 39), aged (62) and long-lived (around 80). To avoid experimental bias, donors of different ages were distributed randomly across sequencing lanes. Two additional independent replicas of 1 million unique cDNA reads from the same blood draw were analyzed for two donors (one aged 18 to 29 and one aged 80 or older).

Findings and caveats that apply to the study as a whole: Observed TCR beta diversity per million T cells fell roughly linearly with age, and a significant reduction was already apparent by age around 39. Estimates of total diversity based on one million sequenced T cells were considered lower bounds and underestimates. Compared with the aged group, the long-lived group had more naive CD4+ T cells, fewer expanded clones and increased TCR diversity, a pattern suggesting age selection. The percentage of naive T cells measured by flow cytometry correlated strongly with observed TCR beta diversity. Since profiling was done on bulk unsorted PBMCs, naive and antigen-experienced compartments could not be conclusively compared. Because the CMV infection status of the donors was unknown, age-related changes in expanded clonotypes may potentially have been confounded.

Counted from cysteine to phenylalanine, this CDR3 has 21 amino acids. Of all the DNA, just the CDR3 is kept, 63 bases in frame from base 1. For CDR1 and CDR2, the germline V gene lists SGDLS and YYNGEE. The rearrangement combines TRBV9 with TRBJ2-3; 11 junctional bases match TRBD2. The source is a woman aged 30 to 39 in good health. Sequencing input: blood. The CDR3 region reads CASNVRPRLAGLLESTDTQYF. The DNA sequence is given as TGTGCCAGCAACGTACGACCCCGACTAGCGGGACTCCTAGAAAGCACAGATACGCAGTATTTT.